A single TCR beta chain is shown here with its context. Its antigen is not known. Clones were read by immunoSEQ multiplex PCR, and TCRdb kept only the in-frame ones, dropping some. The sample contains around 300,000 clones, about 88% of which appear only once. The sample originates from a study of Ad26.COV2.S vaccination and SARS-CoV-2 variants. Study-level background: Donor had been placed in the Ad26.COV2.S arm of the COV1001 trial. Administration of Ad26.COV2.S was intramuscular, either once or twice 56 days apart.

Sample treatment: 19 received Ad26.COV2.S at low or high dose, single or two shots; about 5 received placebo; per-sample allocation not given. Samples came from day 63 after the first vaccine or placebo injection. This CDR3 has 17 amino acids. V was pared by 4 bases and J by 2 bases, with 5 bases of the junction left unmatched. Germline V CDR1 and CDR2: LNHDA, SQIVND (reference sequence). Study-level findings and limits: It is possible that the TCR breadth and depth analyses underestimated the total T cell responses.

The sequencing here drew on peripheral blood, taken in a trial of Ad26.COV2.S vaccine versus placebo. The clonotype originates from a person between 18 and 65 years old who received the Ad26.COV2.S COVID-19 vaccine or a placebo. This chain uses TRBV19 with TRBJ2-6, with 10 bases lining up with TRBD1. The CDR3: CASSRDRGRTGANVLTF. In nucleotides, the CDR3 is TGTGCCAGTAGTAGGGACAGGGGACGGACTGGGGCCAACGTCCTGACTTTC.